These 17 T cell receptor beta chains share one sample of origin, sequenced in a study of T cells in Graves' hyperthyroidism and ophthalmopathy. Researchers took RNA transcripts and amplified the TCR beta CDR3 regions from them. Initially, a first-round RT-PCR of the TCR CDR3 employed the HTBI primer set. TCRdb passed the multiplex PCR reads through MiXCR, listing each CDR3 protein once. The sample comprises approximately 530,000 distinct CDR3 sequences, 16% of which are singletons, and 18% rests with the top ten. The sample comprised blood. These receptor sequences come from a young woman with Graves' hyperthyroidism.

There are many counts of this clonotype. The chain couples TRBV20-1 to TRBJ2-3, with TRBD1 identical over 8 bases. Germline-derived CDR1 and CDR2 are DFQATT and SNEGSKA (reference sequence). The CDR3 totals 12 residues. V lost 6 bases and J lost 4; bases outside the gene matches: 3. The CDR3 DNA reads as TGCAGTGCAACGGGACAGGCAGATACGCAGTATTTT. The encoded protein is CSATGQADTQYF.

The chain combines TRBV7-2 with TRBJ2-1; D is uncertain. Germline V gene data show CDR1 as SGHTA and CDR2 as FQGNSA. This CDR3 has 11 residues. Trimming cost V 5 bases and J 9 bases, with 8 bases left between them. The CDR3 nucleotides read TGTGCCAGCAGCCAGTTATGTGAGCAGTTCTTC. Residues: CASSQLCEQFF.

This clonotype was detected ten times or more. The junction differs from germline at one of its ends, possibly a read error. The CDR3 is CASSLGTGKYEQYF. CDR3 sequence (DNA): TGCGCCAGCAGCTTGGGGACAGGAAAATACGAGCAGTACTTC. The chain links TRBV12-3 or TRBV12-4 to TRBJ2-7, with 8 bases lining up with TRBD1. The CDR3 is made up of 14 amino acids.

This clonotype has at least ten counts. V gene TRBV2 combines with J gene TRBJ1-5; 8 nucleotides align to TRBD1. Germline CDR1 reads SNHLY; CDR2 reads FYNNEI. The CDR3 has 15 residues. The junction had 10 bases not matched to a gene; V was cut back by 4 bases and J by 8 bases. The CDR3 is CASSGDRRGEKPQHF. DNA of the CDR3: TGTGCCAGCAGTGGGGACAGGCGTGGGGAGAAGCCCCAGCATTTT.

This clonotype was counted only a few times. The rearrangement uses TRBV5-1 and TRBJ2-4, with TRBD1 identical over 10 bases. The length of the CDR3 is 16 residues. The ends lost 0 bases at V and 6 bases at J; junction bases unmatched: 6. Germline lookup yields CDR1 SGHRS and CDR2 YFSETQ. The DNA of the CDR3 is TGCGCCAGCAGCTTGGCCCTCGGACAGGGGGGAAACATTCAGTACTTC. This sequence encodes CASSLALGQGGNIQYF.

This chain links TRBV18 with TRBJ1-2; maybe TRBD1 (5 bases). V lost 3 bases and J lost 0, with 11 bases in between. CDR1 and CDR2 from the germline V gene are KGHSH and LQKENI. This CDR3 comprises 15 residues. The CDR3, as DNA: TGTGCCAGCTCACCCGGGGCCCCAGCTAACTATGGCTACACCTTC. Translation: CASSPGAPANYGYTF.

This clonotype was counted many times. The chain has TRBV28 and TRBJ2-1, with a possible D match to TRBD2 (5 bases). Germline loops: CDR1 MDHEN, CDR2 SYDVKM. The length of the CDR3 is 15 residues. The germline V and J ends were trimmed by 6 bases and 8 bases, with 20 bases remaining between them. CDR3 in amino acids: CASRLEGTRTYEQFF. Written as DNA, the CDR3 is TGTGCCAGCAGATTAGAGGGCACAAGAACCTATGAGCAGTTCTTC.

This clonotype was counted at least ten times. The rearrangement uses TRBV7-6 and TRBJ1-5; D possibly corresponds to TRBD1 (6 bases). The germline V gene has CDR1 SGHVS and CDR2 FNYEAQ. The CDR3 runs 16 residues. V gave up 5 bases and J gave up 2 bases, with 16 bases separating them. This CDR3 reads CASSRHRAPGNQPQHF. For the CDR3, the DNA is TGTGCCAGCAGCCGTCACAGGGCGCCTGGCAATCAGCCCCAGCATTTT.

The table lists this clonotype with many counts. The chain couples TRBV20-1 to TRBJ2-1; 7 positions match TRBD1. V gave up 6 bases and J gave up 8 bases; unmatched junction bases: 13. This CDR3 contains 14 residues. The V gene's germline CDR1 is DFQATT and CDR2 SNEGSKA (reference sequence). In DNA, the CDR3 is TGCAGTGCCCCAGGACAGGCTTTCGAAGATGAGCAGTTCTTC. It translates to CSAPGQAFEDEQFF.

The sample holds a few counts of this clonotype. The chain is built from TRBV15 and TRBJ1-3, with unresolved D. V lost 8 bases to trimming and J lost 4 bases, with 18 bases between them. CDR1 and CDR2 from the germline V gene are LNHNV and YYDKDF (reference sequence). CDR3 length: 15 amino acids. As DNA, the CDR3 is TGTGCCACCGCGTGGAGTAGAACCCAAGGAAACACCATATATTTT. It encodes CATAWSRTQGNTIYF.

The genes are TRBV15 and TRBJ2-1; a possible D gene is TRBD1 (6 bases). The CDR3 runs to 14 residues. The germline V gene encodes CDR1 LNHNV and CDR2 YYDKDF (reference sequence). The V end was cut by 0 bases, the J end by 6 bases, with 9 bases between. This CDR3 reads CATSREGARNEQFF. The CDR3 DNA reads TGTGCCACCAGCAGAGAGGGGGCTCGCAATGAGCAGTTCTTC.

This clonotype was counted only a few times. This sequence joins TRBV27 and TRBJ1-6; D gene unclear. CDR3 size: 14 residues. From germline, CDR1 is MNHEY and CDR2 SMNVEV (reference sequence). V was clipped by 3 bases and J by 7 bases, with 10 bases between them. CDR3 region: CASSFRTGNSPLHF. The CDR3 nucleotides read TGTGCCAGCAGTTTCCGGACGGGGAATTCACCCCTCCACTTT.

This clonotype appeared a few times. This rearrangement joins TRBV30 to TRBJ2-5, with 13 bases matching TRBD2. CDR1 GTSNPN and CDR2 SVGIG come from the germline V gene (reference sequence). This CDR3 comprises 16 residues. The V gene end was trimmed by 2 bases and the J gene end by 4 bases; junction bases not matched to a gene: 7. CDR3 bases: TGTGCCTGGAGTCCCCGGACTAGCGGGAGAAGAGAGACCCAGTACTTC. Translated: CAWSPRTSGRRETQYF.

The rearrangement uses TRBV4-1 and TRBJ1-5; D possibly corresponds to TRBD1 (5 bases). This CDR3 has 15 residues. Germline lookup yields CDR1 MGHRA and CDR2 YSYEKL. V gave up 2 bases and J gave up 7 bases, with 15 bases separating them. DNA of the CDR3: TGCGCCAGCAGCCAATATAGGGGAAGTGGACAGCCCCAGCATTTT. Residues: CASSQYRGSGQPQHF.

This chain links TRBV24-1 with TRBJ1-2, with 7 bases aligning to TRBD1. The germline CDR1 and CDR2 sequences are KGHDR and SFDVKD. The length of the CDR3 is 15 residues. V trimming: 4 bases; J trimming: 4 bases; junction bases outside the gene matches: 8. CDR3 amino acids: CATSDNDREGYGYTF. As DNA, the CDR3 is TGTGCCACCAGTGACAACGACAGGGAGGGCTATGGCTACACCTTC.

This chain uses TRBV27 with TRBJ2-5, with TRBD2 matching over 9 bases. V shed 2 bases, J shed 6 bases, and the junction held 4 bases outside the gene matches. CDR1 and CDR2 (germline): MNHEY, SMNVEV (reference sequence). CDR3 length: 14 amino acids. This CDR3 reads CASSLAGGPKTQYF. The CDR3 DNA reads as TGTGCCAGCAGTTTAGCGGGGGGGCCGAAGACCCAGTACTTC.

Regarding this clonotype: One base away lies a much larger clone, so this may be a sequencing read error. The gene calls are TRBV12-3 or TRBV12-4 and TRBJ2-3, with unresolved D. The DNA end is a closer match to TRBJ1-5, so the J assignment may be wrong. CDR3 length: 15 amino acids. The DNA of the CDR3 is TGTGCCAGCAGTCCCAGACTAGCGGTCACAGATACGCAGCATTTT. It is translated as CASSPRLAVTDTQHF.